The 17 T cell receptor beta chains below were found in one sample sequenced in a study of cytomegalovirus exposure and HLA in healthy donors. It was with 60 Vbeta and 13 Jbeta primers that the PCR ran. Produced via immunoSEQ multiplex PCR; TCRdb's table is partial and in-frame only. The table shows 99,000 or so clones, with roughly 12% occurring only once. Sequenced material: PBMCs. The receptors here all came from a man between 35 and 55 years old in good health and CMV-seropositive.

This clone was seen only a few times. The chain carries TRBV5-1 and TRBJ2-3; 7 nucleotides line up with TRBD1. The CDR3 spans 16 residues. The junction had 7 bases not matched to a gene; V was cut back by 2 bases and J by 1 base. Looked up from germline, CDR1 is SGHRS and CDR2 is YFSETQ. As DNA, the CDR3 is TGCGCCAGCAGCTTACAGGGGAGTATGGGCACAGATACGCAGTATTTT. Protein product: CASSLQGSMGTDTQYF.

V and J are TRBV7-9 and TRBJ2-5; 8 nucleotides match TRBD2. The CDR3 has 16 residues. With V trimmed by 5 bases and J by 5 bases, 13 bases remained unmatched. Germline V CDR1 and CDR2: SEHNR, FQNEAQ (reference sequence). The CDR3 loop is CASSPGGASPSETQYF. DNA for the CDR3: TGTGCCAGCAGCCCGGGGGGGGCTAGCCCGTCTGAGACCCAGTACTTC.

The chain couples TRBV29-1 to TRBJ1-1, with 7 bases lining up with TRBD1. Germline V gene sequence: CDR1 SQVTM, CDR2 ANQGSEA. The CDR3 is made up of 11 amino acids. With 6 bases clipped from V and 5 bases from J, the junction kept 3 bases outside the gene matches. CDR3 bases: TGCAGCGTCGACAGGGAGACTGAAGCTTTCTTT. It yields the protein CSVDRETEAFF.

This clone was detected only a few times. CDR3 nucleotide sequence: TGTGCCAGCAGTTCGGGACTAGTCTACGAGCAGTACTTC. It translates to CASSSGLVYEQYF. The chain is built from TRBV6-5 and TRBJ2-7, with 8 bases lining up with TRBD2. Trimming cost V 4 bases and J 3 bases; bases outside gene matches: 2. The CDR3 sequence is 13 residues long. Germline V CDR1 and CDR2: MNHEY, SVGAGI.

This chain uses TRBV2 with TRBJ2-3, with D perhaps matching TRBD1 (6 bases). With 5 bases removed from V and 2 bases from J, the gap between germline ends came to 20 bases. In germline, CDR1 is SNHLY, CDR2 FYNNEI. The CDR3 is 17 residues long. The CDR3 nucleotides read TGTGCCAGCAGTAGAGAACCGGGACATTCCTTCACAGATACGCAGTATTTT. This translates into CASSREPGHSFTDTQYF.

There are a few counts of this clone. This chain joins TRBV7-2 and TRBJ1-2; a possible D gene is TRBD1 (5 bases). V lost 5 bases to trimming and J lost 1 base, with 14 bases between them. This CDR3 is built from 15 residues. Per the germline V gene, CDR1 is SGHTA and CDR2 is FQGNSA. The CDR3 bases are TGTGCCAGCAGCCGTGGTGGGGGAGGTAACTATGGCTACACCTTC. It specifies CASSRGGGGNYGYTF. The full variable domain, in which reference TRBV7-2 and TRBJ1-2 provide the parts outside the CDR3, is GAGVSQSPSNKVTEKGKDVELRCDPISGHTALYWYRQSLGQGLEFLIYFQGNSAPDKSGLPSDRFSAERTGGSVSTLTIQRTQQEDSAVYLCASSRGGGGNYGYTFGSGTRLTVV.

J is TRBJ2-1 and V is TRBV27, with TRBD1 as a possible D gene (6 bases). This CDR3 is built from 15 residues. CDR1 and CDR2 (germline): MNHEY, SMNVEV (reference sequence). V was pared by 1 base and J by 1 base, with 8 bases between. The DNA of the CDR3 is TGTGCCAGCAGTTTATGGGACAAATCCTACAATGAGCAGTTCTTC. Its translation is CASSLWDKSYNEQFF.

Only a few counts were recorded for this clone. The chain is built from TRBV6-1 and TRBJ2-7, with D perhaps matching TRBD1 (6 bases). Germline CDR1 MNHNS, CDR2 SASEGT. The CDR3 totals 13 residues. V was trimmed by 3 bases and J by 4 bases, leaving 10 bases between them. CDR3 DNA: TGTGCCAGCAGTGACAGGGGTGGGTACGAGCAGTACTTC. Protein product: CASSDRGGYEQYF.

The rearrangement uses TRBV19 and TRBJ1-5; D gene ambiguous. The CDR3 runs 15 residues. Germline assignment: CDR1 LNHDA and CDR2 SQIVND (reference sequence). V was pared by 2 bases and J by 5 bases, with 13 bases between. CDR3 sequence reads: CASSIQDYNYQPQHF. CDR3 DNA: TGTGCCAGTAGTATACAGGACTATAACTATCAGCCCCAGCATTTT.

This clone is medium-sized in the sample. The V call is TRBV2, the J call TRBJ2-7, with D perhaps TRBD1 (6 bases). CDR1 is SNHLY, CDR2 FYNNEI, per germline. The CDR3 is 14 residues long. Trimming cost V 4 bases and J 3 bases, with 13 bases left between them. CDR3 region: CASSGDTAHYEQYF. CDR3 bases: TGTGCCAGCAGTGGGGACACGGCACACTACGAGCAGTACTTC.

This chain joins TRBV6-5 and TRBJ2-1; TRBD2 aligns across 11 bases. Germline values: CDR1 MNHEY, CDR2 SVGAGI. V lost 8 bases and J lost 6; bases outside the gene matches: 6. The CDR3 is 14 residues long. The CDR3 spells CASVAGGPLNEQFF. Here the CDR3 DNA reads TGTGCCAGCGTAGCGGGAGGGCCCCTCAATGAGCAGTTCTTC.

This clone was seen a few times. The rearrangement links TRBV6-5 to TRBJ2-5, with 8 bases aligning to TRBD2. The J segment lost 5 bases and the V segment lost 5 bases, leaving 10 bases of the junction unmatched. Germline assignment: CDR1 MNHEY and CDR2 SVGAGI. This CDR3 comprises 15 residues. Here the CDR3 DNA reads TGTGCCAGCAGTCCCCCGGGAGGGGGGGCGGAGACCCAGTACTTC. Translating gives CASSPPGGGAETQYF.

The chain combines TRBV2 with TRBJ2-2; no clear D gene. Trimming removed 4 bases at V and 1 base at J, with 7 bases between. The CDR3 runs to 14 residues. Looked up from germline, CDR1 is SNHLY and CDR2 is FYNNEI. CDR3 sequence reads: CASSVNGNTGELFF. The CDR3 nucleotides are TGTGCCAGCAGTGTCAACGGGAACACCGGGGAGCTGTTTTTT.

The chain employs TRBV28 and TRBJ1-1; TRBD1 agrees at 7 bases. The CDR3 is made up of 14 amino acids. With V trimmed by 5 bases and J by 1 base, 4 bases remained unmatched. CDR1 is MDHEN and CDR2 is SYDVKM in the germline V gene. In DNA, the CDR3 is TGTGCCAGCAGTGAGACAGGGCGGAACACTGAAGCTTTCTTT. This translates into CASSETGRNTEAFF.

The gene calls are TRBV2 and TRBJ2-1, with a weak D call TRBD1 (5 bases). This CDR3 contains 12 residues. The germline V gene has CDR1 SNHLY and CDR2 FYNNEI. Trimming took 5 bases from V and 12 from J, leaving 14 bases between them. Written as DNA, the CDR3 is TGTGCCAGCAGTCCTAGACAGTTAGGGCAGTTCTTC. Translation: CASSPRQLGQFF. The full variable domain, with the rest looked up from reference TRBV2 and TRBJ2-1, is EPEVTQTPSHQVTQMGQEVILRCVPISNHLYFYWYRQILGQKVEFLVSFYNNEISEKSEIFDDQFSVERPDGSNFTLKIRSTKLEDSAMYFCASSPRQLGQFFGPGTRLTVL.

The chain employs TRBV5-1 and TRBJ2-3; D remains unclear. The V end lost 0 bases, the J end lost 2 bases, and 13 bases lay between the germline ends. Germline CDR1 and CDR2: SGHRS and YFSETQ. The CDR3 consists of 16 residues. The CDR3 DNA reads TGCGCCAGCAGCTTGGGGGCAACCTACACCACAGATACGCAGTATTTT. Its translation is CASSLGATYTTDTQYF.

This clone was recorded many times. The V call is TRBV6-1, the J call TRBJ2-1, with TRBD2 as a possible D gene (5 bases). CDR1 is MNHNS and CDR2 is SASEGT in the germline V gene. The CDR3 consists of 11 residues. CDR3 in amino acids: CGVVGVNEQFF. CDR3 sequence (DNA): TGTGGGGTGGTGGGAGTCAATGAGCAGTTCTTC.